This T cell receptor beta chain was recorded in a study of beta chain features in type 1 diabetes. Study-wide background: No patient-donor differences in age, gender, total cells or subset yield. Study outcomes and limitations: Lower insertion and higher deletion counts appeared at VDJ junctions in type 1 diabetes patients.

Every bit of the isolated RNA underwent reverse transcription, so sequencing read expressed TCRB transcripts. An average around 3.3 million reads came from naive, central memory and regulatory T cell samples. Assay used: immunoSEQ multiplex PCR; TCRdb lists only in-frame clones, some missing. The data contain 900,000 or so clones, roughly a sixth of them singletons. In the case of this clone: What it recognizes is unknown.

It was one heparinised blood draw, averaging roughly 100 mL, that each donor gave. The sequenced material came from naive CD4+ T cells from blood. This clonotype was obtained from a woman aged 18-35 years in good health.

As DNA, the CDR3 is TGTGCCAGCAGCCAGGGGCCTACTCGAGGGGAGACCCAGTACTTC. It yields the protein CASSQGPTRGETQYF. The rearrangement links TRBV7-3 to TRBJ2-5, with D possibly being TRBD1 (6 bases). Trimming removed 5 bases from V and 5 bases from J, with 18 bases in between. Germline CDR1 and CDR2: SGHTA and FQGTGA. This CDR3 has 15 amino acids.